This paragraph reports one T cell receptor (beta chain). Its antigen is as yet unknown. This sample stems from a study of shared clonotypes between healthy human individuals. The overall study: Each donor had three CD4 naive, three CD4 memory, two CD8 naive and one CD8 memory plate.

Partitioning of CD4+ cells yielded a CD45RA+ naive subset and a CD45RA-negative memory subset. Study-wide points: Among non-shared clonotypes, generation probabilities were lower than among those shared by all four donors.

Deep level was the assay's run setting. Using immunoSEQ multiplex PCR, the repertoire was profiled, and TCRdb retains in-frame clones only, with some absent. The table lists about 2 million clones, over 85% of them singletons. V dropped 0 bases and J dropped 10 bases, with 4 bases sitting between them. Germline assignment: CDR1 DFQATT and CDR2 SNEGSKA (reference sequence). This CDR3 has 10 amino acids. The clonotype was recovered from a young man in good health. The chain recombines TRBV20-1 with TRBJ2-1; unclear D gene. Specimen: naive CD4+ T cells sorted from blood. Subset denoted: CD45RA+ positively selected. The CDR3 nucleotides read TGCAGTGCTAGAGACCCGGAGCAGTTCTTC. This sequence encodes CSARDPEQFF.